This T cell receptor (beta chain) was profiled in a study of breast tumors, draining lymph nodes, adjacent tissues. This clonotype has at least ten counts. Its matching antigen is unknown. Axillary draining lymph nodes of breast cancer patients supplied the node samples. One entry per CDR3 protein results from TCRdb running MiXCR on the multiplex PCR reads. The sample gives some 250,000 distinct CDR3 sequences, nearly 35% of which show up once; 3% to 4.5% is in the top ten. General study findings and limits: Data fit most tumor T cells coming from lymph node, expanding in tumor.

The germline CDR1 and CDR2 sequences are SNHLY and FYNNEI. After removal of 8 bases from V and 6 bases from J, the junction contained 4 bases not matched to a gene. The CDR3 extends over 12 amino acids. The rearrangement joins TRBV2 to TRBJ2-4; TRBD1 matches 7 bases. This TCR derives from a female donor with breast cancer. Some clones in this sample may be carry-over from other donors' samples. Sequencing input: axillary lymph node tissue. CDR3 region: CASHRTGNIQYF. The CDR3 DNA is TGTGCCAGCCATCGGACAGGAAACATTCAGTACTTC. The complete variable domain, with remaining parts taken from reference TRBV2 and TRBJ2-4, reads EPEVTQTPSHQVTQMGQEVILRCVPISNHLYFYWYRQILGQKVEFLVSFYNNEISEKSEIFDDQFSVERPDGSNFTLKIRSTKLEDSAMYFCASHRTGNIQYFGAGTRLSVL.